A single sample is the source of the 8 T cell receptor beta chains below, sequenced in a study of blood T cell repertoires in COVID-19. Libraries were prepared by immunoSEQ multiplex PCR; TCRdb keeps only in-frame clonotypes and omits some of them. This table holds approximately 300,000 clones, approximately 90% found once. Sequencing used peripheral blood. Receptor source: a man aged 30 to 39 with acute or convalescent COVID-19.

This clone has just a few counts. The chain carries TRBV19 and TRBJ2-3; 7 bases match TRBD2. From germline, CDR1 is LNHDA and CDR2 SQIVND (reference sequence). The V segment lost 5 bases and the J segment 1 base; nucleotides outside the gene matches: 9. The CDR3 has 16 residues. CDR3 in DNA: TGTGCCAGTAGTTCAATCCTGGCGGGGGGCACAGATACGCAGTATTTT. Protein sequence: CASSSILAGGTDTQYF.

The chain carries TRBV27 and TRBJ2-1; D gene uncertain. The germline gives CDR1 MNHEY, CDR2 SMNVEV (reference sequence). Deletions cut 7 bases from V and 6 bases from J, with 10 bases between. The CDR3 extends over 12 amino acids. The CDR3, as DNA: TGTGCCAGCATGGAGCGAACCAATGAGCAGTTCTTC. This codes for CASMERTNEQFF.

The sample holds one count of this clone. One end of the junction does not line up with germline, which may come from a read error. The chain uses TRBV7-7 and TRBJ2-3; TRBD1 might be the D (5 bases). This CDR3 comprises 15 residues. In germline, CDR1 is SSHAT, CDR2 FNYEAQ (reference sequence). CDR3 loop: CASSPSRASTDTQYF. The DNA of the CDR3 is TGTGCTAGCAGCCCCAGCAGGGCTTCCACAGATACGCAGTATTTT.

This chain uses TRBV9 with TRBJ2-7; TRBD1 matches 9 bases. This CDR3 is built from 15 residues. J lost 6 bases, V lost 0 bases, and 7 bases had no gene match. CDR1 is SGDLS, CDR2 YYNGEE, per germline. This chain's CDR3 is CASSVDGTGSREQYF. CDR3 nucleotide sequence: TGTGCCAGCAGCGTAGACGGGACAGGGTCCCGCGAGCAGTACTTC.

The chain recombines TRBV7-6 with TRBJ2-7; a possible D gene is TRBD1 (5 bases). Trimming shortened V by 1 base and J by 3 bases, and 13 bases separated the two germline ends. Germline V gene lookup returns CDR1 SGHVS and CDR2 FNYEAQ. This CDR3 contains 15 residues. CDR3 amino acids: CASSLEGRENYEQYF. CDR3 DNA sequence: TGTGCCAGCAGCTTAGAGGGCAGGGAAAACTACGAGCAGTACTTC.

Details on this clone: One end of the junction does not line up with germline, which may come from a read error. In DNA, the CDR3 is TGTGCTAGCAACGACCGAAGGACAGGGGCTTCACTTCGCTATGGCTACACCTTC. This codes for CASNDRRTGASLRYGYTF. The chain uses TRBV28 and TRBJ1-2; 9 bases line up with TRBD1. Germline loops: CDR1 MDHEN, CDR2 SYDVKM. This CDR3 has 18 amino acids.

The rearrangement joins TRBV5-1 to TRBJ2-3, with 10 nucleotides matching TRBD1. Looked up from germline, CDR1 is SGHRS and CDR2 is YFSETQ. The CDR3 spans 16 residues. Trimming removed 5 bases from V and 2 bases from J; junction bases left unmatched: 8. CDR3 sequence: CASSSQGTGATDTQYF. CDR3 DNA: TGCGCCAGCAGTTCTCAAGGGACAGGGGCCACAGATACGCAGTATTTT.

This chain links TRBV14 with TRBJ2-7, with 7 bases lining up with TRBD1. V trimming: 2 bases; J trimming: 2 bases; junction bases outside the gene matches: 9. The CDR3 sequence is 16 residues long. From germline, CDR1 is SGHDN and CDR2 FVKESK. The CDR3, as DNA: TGTGCCAGCAGCCAATTTACAGGGGAAAGAGCCTACGAGCAGTACTTC. Translation gives CASSQFTGERAYEQYF.